The clone carrying this T cell receptor (beta chain) was seen at least ten times. Its cognate antigen is unknown. Genomic DNA provided the template from which TCR beta CDR3 was amplified by two-round multiplex PCR. The authors ran first-round PCR with primers specific to each TRBV and TRBJ gene. TCRdb called the multiplex PCR reads again in MiXCR, with one record for every CDR3 protein. The table lists about 13,000 distinct CDR3 sequences, 50% to 70% of them singletons. The sample originates from a study of prognosis after radiotherapy for stage I lung cancer. Overall study: Adenocarcinoma occurred in twelve patients and squamous cell carcinoma in roughly 7. Post-radiotherapy, distant metastases were observed in several patients (median 7 months), whereas no significant progression was observed in around 16.

Study conclusions and caveats: Differential TRBV and TRBJ gene usage was reported between patients with metastases and patients without them.

CDR1 and CDR2 from the germline V gene are SGDLS and YYNGEE. This CDR3 region has 16 residues. The germline V and J ends were trimmed by 4 bases and 2 bases, with 19 bases remaining between them. The sequencing here drew on PBMCs, taken before or after stereotactic body radiation therapy (not recorded which). The sequence was collected from a donor over 45 with non-small cell lung cancer. The chain combines TRBV9 with TRBJ2-7; D perhaps matches TRBD1 (5 bases). CDR3 nucleotides: TGTGCCAGCAGCCCCTCCGTGACAGTTAACCCCTACGAGCAGTACTTC. It is translated as CASSPSVTVNPYEQYF.